This TCR beta chain stems from a study of beta chain features in type 1 diabetes. The sequenced template was cDNA made from the entire isolated RNA. TCRdb's copy holds only in-frame clones and misses some; the assay was immunoSEQ multiplex PCR. The table includes 300,000 to 400,000 clones, 11% detected once. Via CD45RO/CCR7/CD25/CD127/CD95/CD27, cells of the CD4+ naive, central memory, regulatory and stem cell-like memory subsets were sorted. Trimming cost V 1 base and J 4 bases; bases outside gene matches: 11. Germline CDR1 is GTSNPN and CDR2 is SVGIG (reference sequence). The CDR3 is 16 amino acids. Regarding the study as a whole: The question left open here concerned HLA type influencing TCRB rearrangement. Junctions at VDJ sites from type 1 diabetes patients had fewer insertions and more deletions.

A few counts support this clone. Antigen: not known. The TCR was taken from a woman under 40 in good health. Sequenced input: naive CD4+ T cells from blood. The rearrangement joins TRBV30 to TRBJ2-5, with 8 bases lining up with TRBD2. The CDR3, as DNA: TGTGCCTGGAGTGCTCCCGGCGGGGGGCGCATAGAGACCCAGTACTTC. Its protein product is CAWSAPGGGRIETQYF.